This T cell receptor beta chain was identified in a study of blood T cell repertoires in COVID-19. Study overall: Whether acute or convalescent, the COVID-19 samples came from the United States, Italy and Spain. T cells, B-cell-depleted T cells, or PBMCs provided the cDNA or gDNA that served as material.

Original methodology: Amplification of reference gene primers provided the estimated nucleated cell counts. The table came from immunoSEQ multiplex PCR; TCRdb's copy has only in-frame clones and leaves some out. Clone size and the V and J calls come from that table; the DNA yielded D and trimming. The table shows some 150,000 clones, with about 80% occurring only once. Sample: peripheral blood. The clonotype was recovered from a human donor in a cohort sampled during active COVID-19.

The CDR3 DNA sequence: TGTGCCACCACCGGGACTAGCGGGGTCAATGAGCAGTTCTTC. The encoded protein is CATTGTSGVNEQFF. The V and J genes are TRBV24-1 and TRBJ2-1; 13 positions agree with TRBD2. Germline values: CDR1 KGHDR, CDR2 SFDVKD. CDR3 length equals 14 residues. Trimming took 8 bases from V and 6 from J; bases not matched to a gene: 3.